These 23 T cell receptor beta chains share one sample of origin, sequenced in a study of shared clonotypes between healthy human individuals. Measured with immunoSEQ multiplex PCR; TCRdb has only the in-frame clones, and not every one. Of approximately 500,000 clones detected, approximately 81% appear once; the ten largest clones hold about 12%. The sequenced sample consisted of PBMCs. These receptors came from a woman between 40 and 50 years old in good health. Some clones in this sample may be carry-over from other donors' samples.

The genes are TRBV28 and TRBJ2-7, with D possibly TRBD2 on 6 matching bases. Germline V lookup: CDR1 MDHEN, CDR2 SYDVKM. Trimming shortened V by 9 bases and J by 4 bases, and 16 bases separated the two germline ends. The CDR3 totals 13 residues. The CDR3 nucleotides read TGTGCCAGTGCCGGGCCGGGGGAATACGAGCAGTACTTC. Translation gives CASAGPGEYEQYF.

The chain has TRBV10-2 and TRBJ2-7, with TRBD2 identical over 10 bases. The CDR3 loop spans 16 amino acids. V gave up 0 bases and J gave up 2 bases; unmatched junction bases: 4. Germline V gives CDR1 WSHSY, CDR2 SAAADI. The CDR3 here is CASSESRTSGTYEQYF. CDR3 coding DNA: TGCGCCAGCAGTGAGTCTAGGACTAGCGGAACCTACGAGCAGTACTTC.

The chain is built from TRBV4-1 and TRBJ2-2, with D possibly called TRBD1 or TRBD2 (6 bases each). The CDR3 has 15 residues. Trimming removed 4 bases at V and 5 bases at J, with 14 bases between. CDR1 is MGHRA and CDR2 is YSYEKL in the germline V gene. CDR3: CASSLQGGLTGELFF. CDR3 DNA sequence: TGCGCCAGCAGCCTACAGGGAGGACTAACCGGGGAGCTGTTTTTT.

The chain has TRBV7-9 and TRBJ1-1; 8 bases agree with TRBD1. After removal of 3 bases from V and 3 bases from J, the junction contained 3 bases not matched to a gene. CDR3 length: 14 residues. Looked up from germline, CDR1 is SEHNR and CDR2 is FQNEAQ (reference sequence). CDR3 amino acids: CASSLQGAYTEAFF. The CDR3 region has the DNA TGTGCCAGCAGCTTGCAGGGGGCTTACACTGAAGCTTTCTTT.

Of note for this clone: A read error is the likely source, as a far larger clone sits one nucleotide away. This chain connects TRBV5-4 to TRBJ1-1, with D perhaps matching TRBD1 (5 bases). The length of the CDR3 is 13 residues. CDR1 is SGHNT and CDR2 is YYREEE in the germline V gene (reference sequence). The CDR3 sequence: CASGLGGRPEAFF. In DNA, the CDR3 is TGTGCCAGCGGCTTGGGGGGTCGCCCTGAAGCTTTCTTT. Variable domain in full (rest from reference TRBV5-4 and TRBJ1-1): ETGVTQSPTHLIKTRGQQVTLRCSSQSGHNTVSWYQQALGQGPQFIFQYYREEENGRGNFPPRFSGLQFPNYSSELNVNALELDDSALYLCASGLGGRPEAFFGQGTRLTVV.

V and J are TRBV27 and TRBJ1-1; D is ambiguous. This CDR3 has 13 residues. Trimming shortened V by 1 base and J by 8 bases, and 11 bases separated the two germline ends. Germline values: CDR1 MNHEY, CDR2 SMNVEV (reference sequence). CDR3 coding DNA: TGTGCCAGCAGTTTATTACCGAGGACCGAAGCTTTCTTT. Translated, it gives CASSLLPRTEAFF.

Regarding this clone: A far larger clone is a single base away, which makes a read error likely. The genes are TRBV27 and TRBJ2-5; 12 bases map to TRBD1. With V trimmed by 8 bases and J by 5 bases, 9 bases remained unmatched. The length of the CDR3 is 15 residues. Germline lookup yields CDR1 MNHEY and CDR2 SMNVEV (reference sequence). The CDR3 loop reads CASRTGTGGWETQYF. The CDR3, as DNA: TGTGCCAGCCGTACCGGGACAGGGGGCTGGGAGACCCAGTACTTC.

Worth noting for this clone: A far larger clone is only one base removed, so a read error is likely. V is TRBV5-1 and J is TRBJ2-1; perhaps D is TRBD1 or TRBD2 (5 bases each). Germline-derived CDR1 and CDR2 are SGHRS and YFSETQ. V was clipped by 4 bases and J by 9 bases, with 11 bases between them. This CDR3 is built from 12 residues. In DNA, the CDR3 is TGCGCCAGCAGCCCCCCTGGGGGTGAGCAGTTCTTC. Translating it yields CASSPPGGEQFF.

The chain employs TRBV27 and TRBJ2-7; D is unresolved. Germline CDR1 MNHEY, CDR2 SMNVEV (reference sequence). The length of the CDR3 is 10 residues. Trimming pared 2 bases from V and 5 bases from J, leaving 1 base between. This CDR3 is CASSLDEQYF. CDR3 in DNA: TGTGCCAGCAGTTTAGACGAGCAGTACTTC.

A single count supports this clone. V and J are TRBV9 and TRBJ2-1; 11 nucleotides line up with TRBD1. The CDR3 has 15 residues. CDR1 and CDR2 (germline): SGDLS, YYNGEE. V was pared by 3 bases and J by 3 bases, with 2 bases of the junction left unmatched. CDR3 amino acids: CASSAGTGGYNEQFF. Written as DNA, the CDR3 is TGTGCCAGCAGCGCCGGGACAGGGGGCTACAATGAGCAGTTCTTC.

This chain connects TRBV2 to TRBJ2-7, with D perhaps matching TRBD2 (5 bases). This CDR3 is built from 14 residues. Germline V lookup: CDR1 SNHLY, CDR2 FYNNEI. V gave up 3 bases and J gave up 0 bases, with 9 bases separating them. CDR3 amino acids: CASSDRDYSYEQYF. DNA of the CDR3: TGTGCCAGCAGTGACCGAGACTACTCCTACGAGCAGTACTTC.

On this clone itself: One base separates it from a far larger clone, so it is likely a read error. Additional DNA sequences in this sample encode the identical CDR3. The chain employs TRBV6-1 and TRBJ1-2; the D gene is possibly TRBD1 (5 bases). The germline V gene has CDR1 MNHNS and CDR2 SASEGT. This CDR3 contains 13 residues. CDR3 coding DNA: TGTGCCAGCAGTGAAGTCAGAGGGGTTGGCTACACATTC. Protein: CASSEVRGVGYTF.

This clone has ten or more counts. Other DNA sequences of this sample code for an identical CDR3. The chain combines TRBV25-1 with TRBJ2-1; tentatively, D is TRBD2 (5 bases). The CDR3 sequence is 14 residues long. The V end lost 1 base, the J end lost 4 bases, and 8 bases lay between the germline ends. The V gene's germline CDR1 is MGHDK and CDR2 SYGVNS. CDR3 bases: TGTGCCAGCAGTGAATTTTGGACTTACAATGAGCAGTTCTTC. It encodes CASSEFWTYNEQFF.

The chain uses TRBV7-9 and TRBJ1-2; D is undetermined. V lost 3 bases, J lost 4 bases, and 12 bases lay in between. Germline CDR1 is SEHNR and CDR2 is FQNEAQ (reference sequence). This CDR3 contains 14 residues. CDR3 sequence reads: CASSFLMGSYGYTF. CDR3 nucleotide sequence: TGTGCCAGCAGCTTCCTCATGGGGAGCTATGGCTACACCTTC.

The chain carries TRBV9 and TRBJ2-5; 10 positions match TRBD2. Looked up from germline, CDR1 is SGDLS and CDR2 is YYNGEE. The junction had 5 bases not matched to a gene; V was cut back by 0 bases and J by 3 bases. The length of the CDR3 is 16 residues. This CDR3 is CASSVGASGSKETQYF. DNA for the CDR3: TGTGCCAGCAGCGTAGGGGCTAGCGGGAGTAAAGAGACCCAGTACTTC. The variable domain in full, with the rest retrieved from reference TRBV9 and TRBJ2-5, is DSGVTQTPKHLITATGQRVTLRCSPRSGDLSVYWYQQSLDQGLQFLIQYYNGEERAKGNILERFSAQQFPDLHSELNLSSLELGDSALYFCASSVGASGSKETQYFGPGTRLLVL.

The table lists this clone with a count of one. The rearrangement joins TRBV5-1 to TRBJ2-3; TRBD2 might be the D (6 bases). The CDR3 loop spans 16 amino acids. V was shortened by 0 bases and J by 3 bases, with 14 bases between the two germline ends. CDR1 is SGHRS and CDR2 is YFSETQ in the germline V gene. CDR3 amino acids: CASSLDTGTLTDTQYF. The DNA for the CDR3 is TGCGCCAGCAGCTTGGATACCGGGACTCTGACAGATACGCAGTATTTT. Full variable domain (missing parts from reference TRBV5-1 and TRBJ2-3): KAGVTQTPRYLIKTRGQQVTLSCSPISGHRSVSWYQQTPGQGLQFLFEYFSETQRNKGNFPGRFSGRQFSNSRSEMNVSTLELGDSALYLCASSLDTGTLTDTQYFGPGTRLTVL.

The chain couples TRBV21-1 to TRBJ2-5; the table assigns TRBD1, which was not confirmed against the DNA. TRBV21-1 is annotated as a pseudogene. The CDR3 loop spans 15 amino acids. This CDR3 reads CASIKRGTGGETQYF. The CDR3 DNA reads TGTGCCAGCATCAAGAGGGGGACAGGGGGTGAGACCCAGTACTTC.

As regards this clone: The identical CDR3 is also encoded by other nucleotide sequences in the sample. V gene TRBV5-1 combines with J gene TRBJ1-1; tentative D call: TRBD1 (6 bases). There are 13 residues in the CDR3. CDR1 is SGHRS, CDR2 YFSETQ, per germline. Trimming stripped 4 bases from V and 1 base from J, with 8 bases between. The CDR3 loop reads CASSQQGNTEAFF. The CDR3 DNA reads TGCGCCAGCAGCCAACAGGGGAACACTGAAGCTTTCTTT.

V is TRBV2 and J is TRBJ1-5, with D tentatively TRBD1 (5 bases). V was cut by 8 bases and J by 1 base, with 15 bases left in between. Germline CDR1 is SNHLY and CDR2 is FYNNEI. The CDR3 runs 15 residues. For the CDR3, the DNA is TGTGCCAGCTGTCTCAGGGAGACAAGCAATCAGCCCCAGCATTTT. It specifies CASCLRETSNQPQHF.

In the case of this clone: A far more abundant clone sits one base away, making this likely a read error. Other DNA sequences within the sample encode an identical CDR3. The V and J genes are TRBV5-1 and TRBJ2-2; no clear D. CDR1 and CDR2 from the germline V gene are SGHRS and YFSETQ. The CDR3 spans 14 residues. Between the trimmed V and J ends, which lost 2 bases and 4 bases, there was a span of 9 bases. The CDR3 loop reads CASSLAQSTGELFF. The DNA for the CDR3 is TGCGCCAGCAGCTTAGCACAGAGCACCGGGGAGCTGTTTTTT.

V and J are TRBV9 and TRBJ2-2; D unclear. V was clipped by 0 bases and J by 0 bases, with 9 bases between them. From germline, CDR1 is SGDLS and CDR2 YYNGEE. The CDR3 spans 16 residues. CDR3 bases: TGTGCCAGCAGCGTAGGTCGCAGACCGAACACCGGGGAGCTGTTTTTT. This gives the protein CASSVGRRPNTGELFF.

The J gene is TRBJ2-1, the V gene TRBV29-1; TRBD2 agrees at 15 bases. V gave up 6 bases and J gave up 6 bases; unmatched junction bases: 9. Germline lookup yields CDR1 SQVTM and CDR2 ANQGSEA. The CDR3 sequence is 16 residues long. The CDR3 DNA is TGCAGCGTCCAAGGACTAGCGGGAGGGTGGGGCAATGAGCAGTTCTTC. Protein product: CSVQGLAGGWGNEQFF.

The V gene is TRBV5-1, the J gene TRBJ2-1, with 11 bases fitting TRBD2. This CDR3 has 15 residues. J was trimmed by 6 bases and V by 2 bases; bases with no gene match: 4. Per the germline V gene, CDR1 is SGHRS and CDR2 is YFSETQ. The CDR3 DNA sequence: TGCGCCAGCAGCTTAACTAGCGGGAGTGCCAATGAGCAGTTCTTC. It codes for CASSLTSGSANEQFF.